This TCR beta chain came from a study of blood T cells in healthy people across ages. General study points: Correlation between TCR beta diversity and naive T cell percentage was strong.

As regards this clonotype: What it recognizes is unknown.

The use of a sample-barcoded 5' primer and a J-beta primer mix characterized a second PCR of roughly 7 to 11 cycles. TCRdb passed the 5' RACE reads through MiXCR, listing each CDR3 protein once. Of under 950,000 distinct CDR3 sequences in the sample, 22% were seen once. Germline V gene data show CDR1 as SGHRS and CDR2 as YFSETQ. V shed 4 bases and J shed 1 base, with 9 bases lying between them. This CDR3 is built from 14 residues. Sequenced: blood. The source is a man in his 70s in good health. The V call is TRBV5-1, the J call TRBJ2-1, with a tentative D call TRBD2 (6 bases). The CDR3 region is CASSPDYSYNEQFF. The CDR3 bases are TGCGCCAGCAGCCCGGACTATTCCTACAATGAGCAGTTCTTC.